The T cell receptor beta chain described here comes from a study of STAT3 mutations in large granular lymphocyte leukemia. Data came from immunoSEQ multiplex PCR; TCRdb stores just in-frame clones and leaves some out. Counted here are 2,000 to 3,000 clones, roughly 53% occurring once; the ten biggest clones make up roughly four fifths. Overall study results and limits: At least one immunodominant TCR beta clonotype appeared in every T-cell large granular lymphocyte leukemia patient. Treatment regimens differed across patients between samplings.

V lost 5 bases, J lost 4 bases, and 12 bases lay in between. Germline V gives CDR1 KGHSH, CDR2 LQKENI. The CDR3 contains 14 residues. On this clone itself: As yet, its antigen is unknown.

Sequenced: peripheral blood mononuclear cells. This chain joins TRBV18 and TRBJ2-1; D perhaps matches TRBD1 (5 bases). The receptor comes from a man between 60 and 75 years old with T-cell large granular lymphocyte leukemia. Some clones in this sample may be carry-over from other donors' samples. For the CDR3, the DNA is TGTGCCAGCTCAGGCCAGGGTAGGTACAATGAGCAGTTCTTC. Translating it yields CASSGQGRYNEQFF. The whole variable domain, filled in from reference TRBV18 and TRBJ2-1, reads NAGVMQNPRHLVRRRGQEARLRCSPMKGHSHVYWYRQLPEEGLKFMVYLQKENIIDESGMPKERFSAEFPKEGPSILRIQQVVRGDSAAYFCASSGQGRYNEQFFGPGTRLTVL.